This TCR beta chain was captured by sequencing in a study of T cells expressing NK-cell markers. The germline V gene has CDR1 SQVTM and CDR2 ANQGSEA. The CDR3 has 14 amino acids. TCRdb re-called the 5' RACE reads and gives one entry per CDR3 protein, without DNA. The table gives about 170,000 distinct CDR3 sequences; the top ten clones make up around 21% of it. This sequence joins TRBV29-1 and TRBJ1-1. Sequenced material: blood T cells: a sorted CD56 or NKG2C T cell subset, CD4+ or CD8+ T cells, or bulk PBMC T cells (not recorded which). The sequence derives from a man aged 18-70 years in good health. This CDR3 is CSVYPGPANTEAFF.